Listed below are T cell receptor beta chains from one sample, sequenced in a study of blood T cells in healthy people across ages. TCRdb ran MiXCR on the 5' RACE reads and lists one entry per CDR3 protein. The sample has hundreds of thousands of distinct CDR3 sequences, roughly three fifths seen once. Sequencing input: blood. The receptors were gathered from a man aged 35 to 55 in good health. CDR3s include the opening cysteine and the closing phenylalanine or tryptophan. Fields, in order: J gene, clone size, V gene, D gene, CDR3 DNA, CDR3 protein. The D gene is left open where the match is weak. Some rows mark clone size as missing; the rest say once, few, many or name a class of expanded clone.

j_call: TRBJ2-1
clone_size: -
v_call: TRBV27
d_call: TRBD2
cdr3_nt: TGTGCCAGCAACGGGACTAGCGGGCGATACTCCTACAATGAGCAGTTCTTC
cdr3_aa: CASNGTSGRYSYNEQFF

j_call: TRBJ2-5
clone_size: -
v_call: TRBV28
d_call: -
cdr3_nt: TGTGCCAGCAGTTTAGACGGGGGGCAGGGAGGAGAGACCCAGTACTTC
cdr3_aa: CASSLDGGQGGETQYF

j_call: TRBJ2-7
clone_size: -
v_call: TRBV15
d_call: -
cdr3_nt: TGTGCCACCAGCAGAACAGGCGGACATTTCTACGAGCAGTACTTC
cdr3_aa: CATSRTGGHFYEQYF

j_call: TRBJ2-7
clone_size: -
v_call: TRBV7-7
d_call: TRBD2
cdr3_nt: TGTGCCAGCAGCTTATCAGCGGGAGCAATCGAGCAGTACTTC
cdr3_aa: CASSLSAGAIEQYF

j_call: TRBJ2-7
clone_size: -
v_call: TRBV4-3
d_call: -
cdr3_nt: TGCGCCAGCAGCCAAGGGACGAGAGACTACGAGCAGTACTTC
cdr3_aa: CASSQGTRDYEQYF

j_call: TRBJ2-7
clone_size: few
v_call: TRBV7-9
d_call: -
cdr3_nt: TGTGCCAGCAGCTTTATGGACGGAGGATCTCGAGCCTACGAGCAGTACTTC
cdr3_aa: CASSFMDGGSRAYEQYF

j_call: TRBJ2-5
clone_size: -
v_call: TRBV5-1
d_call: -
cdr3_nt: TGCGCCAGCAGCTTGGACAGGGACCAATTGGGGACCCAGTACTTC
cdr3_aa: CASSLDRDQLGTQYF

j_call: TRBJ2-7
clone_size: many
v_call: TRBV29-1
d_call: TRBD1
cdr3_nt: TGCAGCGTACGACAGGGGGCAGGTGAGCAGTACTTC
cdr3_aa: CSVRQGAGEQYF

j_call: TRBJ1-1
clone_size: once
v_call: TRBV20-1
d_call: -
cdr3_nt: TGCAGTGCCGTGATCGGGGGCACCATGAACACTGAAGCTTTCTTT
cdr3_aa: CSAVIGGTMNTEAFF

j_call: TRBJ1-2
clone_size: -
v_call: TRBV3-1
d_call: TRBD1
cdr3_nt: TGTGCCAGCAGCCAAAGTCTTTTAGGGGGCGGCTATGGCTACACCTTC
cdr3_aa: CASSQSLLGGGYGYTF

j_call: TRBJ2-1
clone_size: -
v_call: TRBV7-2
d_call: -
cdr3_nt: TGTGCCAGCAGAGGACTTTCATACAATGAGCAGTTCTTC
cdr3_aa: CASRGLSYNEQFF

j_call: TRBJ1-2
clone_size: few
v_call: TRBV25-1
d_call: -
cdr3_nt: TGTGCCAGCAGTGATTTACACGTCTATGCGGGCTACACCTTC
cdr3_aa: CASSDLHVYAGYTF

j_call: TRBJ2-6
clone_size: -
v_call: TRBV5-1
d_call: -
cdr3_nt: TGCGCCAGCAGCCCCCGGGCCGGCCTCTCTGGGACCAACGTCCTGACTTTC
cdr3_aa: CASSPRAGLSGTNVLTF

j_call: TRBJ2-2
clone_size: few
v_call: TRBV13
d_call: -
cdr3_nt: TGTGCCAGCAGCCCCCATACCGGGGAGCTGTTTTTT
cdr3_aa: CASSPHTGELFF

j_call: TRBJ1-5
clone_size: -
v_call: TRBV28
d_call: -
cdr3_nt: TGTGCCAGCACCCCCACCCAGTATAGCAATCAGCCCCAGCATTTT
cdr3_aa: CASTPTQYSNQPQHF

j_call: TRBJ2-2
clone_size: -
v_call: TRBV10-3
d_call: -
cdr3_nt: TGTGCCATCAGTGTCACCACAGGGCGCCAAAAAACCGGGGAGCTGTTTTTT
cdr3_aa: CAISVTTGRQKTGELFF

j_call: TRBJ2-3
clone_size: -
v_call: TRBV27
d_call: -
cdr3_nt: TGTGCCAGCAGTTTACAACTCGGAGCCCTCACAGATACGCAGTATTTT
cdr3_aa: CASSLQLGALTDTQYF

j_call: TRBJ2-1
clone_size: -
v_call: TRBV20-1
d_call: TRBD2
cdr3_nt: TGCAGTGCTAGAGATCGGTCTAGCGGGCGGACCTACAATGAGCAGTTCTTC
cdr3_aa: CSARDRSSGRTYNEQFF

j_call: TRBJ2-3
clone_size: -
v_call: TRBV5-1
d_call: -
cdr3_nt: TGCGCCAGCAGCTCGACAGGACCCTACACAGATACGCAGTATTTT
cdr3_aa: CASSSTGPYTDTQYF

j_call: TRBJ2-2
clone_size: -
v_call: TRBV7-2
d_call: -
cdr3_nt: TGTGCCAGCAGCTTGACAGTACACGGGGAGCTGTTTTTT
cdr3_aa: CASSLTVHGELFF

j_call: TRBJ2-4
clone_size: few
v_call: TRBV28
d_call: TRBD1
cdr3_nt: TGTGCCAGCAGTCCGCGGACAGGGTTAGACATTCAGTACTTC
cdr3_aa: CASSPRTGLDIQYF

j_call: TRBJ2-7
clone_size: -
v_call: TRBV6-1
d_call: -
cdr3_nt: TGTGCCAGCAAAACTCTCTACAATGAGCAGTACTTC
cdr3_aa: CASKTLYNEQYF

j_call: TRBJ1-4
clone_size: few
v_call: TRBV4-2
d_call: -
cdr3_nt: TGTGCCAGCAGCCGTCCGGGGACTGAAAAACTGTTTTTT
cdr3_aa: CASSRPGTEKLFF

j_call: TRBJ2-3
clone_size: -
v_call: TRBV5-1
d_call: -
cdr3_nt: TGCGCCAGCAGCTTGGAGGGCAGGGCGGCAGATACGCAGTATTTT
cdr3_aa: CASSLEGRAADTQYF

j_call: TRBJ1-6
clone_size: -
v_call: TRBV25-1
d_call: -
cdr3_nt: TGTGCCAGCAGTGATGGGGGGTTAGCAAAGTCACCCCTCCACTTT
cdr3_aa: CASSDGGLAKSPLHF

j_call: TRBJ2-3
clone_size: -
v_call: TRBV6-1
d_call: TRBD2
cdr3_nt: TGTGCCAGCAGTGAACTGGGGGGGAGGGCCGGTACAGATACGCAGTATTTT
cdr3_aa: CASSELGGRAGTDTQYF

j_call: TRBJ2-7
clone_size: -
v_call: TRBV7-8
d_call: -
cdr3_nt: TGTGCCAGCAGCTTTTCGGATTCCTACGAGCAGTACTTC
cdr3_aa: CASSFSDSYEQYF

j_call: TRBJ1-2
clone_size: -
v_call: TRBV7-8
d_call: -
cdr3_nt: TGTGCCAGCAGCTTACGTAGAAACTATGGCTACACCTTC
cdr3_aa: CASSLRRNYGYTF

j_call: TRBJ1-4
clone_size: -
v_call: TRBV21-1
d_call: -
cdr3_nt: TGTGCCAGCAGCAAAGCGCTCAGGGAGGGAATGAATGAAAAACTGTTTTTT
cdr3_aa: CASSKALREGMNEKLFF

j_call: TRBJ2-1
clone_size: -
v_call: TRBV12-3/TRBV12-4
d_call: -
cdr3_nt: TGTGCCAGCAGTCCTTCCGTGAGCGGATCCTACAATGAGCAGTTCTTC
cdr3_aa: CASSPSVSGSYNEQFF

j_call: TRBJ2-3
clone_size: -
v_call: TRBV6-2/TRBV6-3
d_call: -
cdr3_nt: TGTGCCAGCAGTTACGCGGGTCGTAAAGATACGCAGTATTTT
cdr3_aa: CASSYAGRKDTQYF

j_call: TRBJ2-1
clone_size: -
v_call: TRBV7-9
d_call: TRBD1
cdr3_nt: TGTGCCAGCAGTACGACAGACAGGGGGCCTTACAATGAGCAGTTCTTC
cdr3_aa: CASSTTDRGPYNEQFF

j_call: TRBJ2-1
clone_size: -
v_call: TRBV12-3/TRBV12-4
d_call: TRBD2
cdr3_nt: TGTGCCAGCAGTTTTAGCGGGAGGGCCTCAAATGAGCAGTTCTTC
cdr3_aa: CASSFSGRASNEQFF

j_call: TRBJ2-1
clone_size: -
v_call: TRBV29-1
d_call: TRBD2
cdr3_nt: TGCAGCGTCAAGAACGGGGGGGCCCAGCAGTTCTTC
cdr3_aa: CSVKNGGAQQFF

j_call: TRBJ1-5
clone_size: -
v_call: TRBV10-2
d_call: -
cdr3_nt: TGCGCCAGCAGTGAGCCGGTTAATAGCAATCAGCCCCAGCATTTT
cdr3_aa: CASSEPVNSNQPQHF

j_call: TRBJ2-7
clone_size: -
v_call: TRBV5-6
d_call: -
cdr3_nt: TGTGCCAGCAGCTGGCAGGACGAGCAGTACTTC
cdr3_aa: CASSWQDEQYF

j_call: TRBJ2-7
clone_size: -
v_call: TRBV7-9
d_call: -
cdr3_nt: TGTGCCAGCAGCGATGCTGACACATACGAGCAGTACTTC
cdr3_aa: CASSDADTYEQYF

j_call: TRBJ1-5
clone_size: -
v_call: TRBV28
d_call: TRBD1
cdr3_nt: TGTGCCAGCAGTAGGGGGACAGGGAGCAATCAGCCCCAGCATTTT
cdr3_aa: CASSRGTGSNQPQHF

j_call: TRBJ2-3
clone_size: -
v_call: TRBV20-1
d_call: -
cdr3_nt: TGCAGTGCTGTTTTTCATTCGGATACGCAGTATTTT
cdr3_aa: CSAVFHSDTQYF

j_call: TRBJ2-5
clone_size: -
v_call: TRBV20-1
d_call: TRBD2
cdr3_nt: TGCAGTGCCCTCGGGACGGGAGGGACCCAGTACTTC
cdr3_aa: CSALGTGGTQYF

j_call: TRBJ2-4
clone_size: few
v_call: TRBV4-2
d_call: -
cdr3_nt: TGTGCCAGCAGCCCAGAGAGGTACGGAGACATTCAGTACTTC
cdr3_aa: CASSPERYGDIQYF

j_call: TRBJ2-3
clone_size: -
v_call: TRBV9
d_call: -
cdr3_nt: TGTGCCAGCAGCGTAGGGGGTGGAAGTGCAGATACGCAGTATTTT
cdr3_aa: CASSVGGGSADTQYF

j_call: TRBJ1-2
clone_size: -
v_call: TRBV20-1
d_call: -
cdr3_nt: TGCAGTGCTAGTAGACCTCAGCAAAGTTATGGCTACACCTTC
cdr3_aa: CSASRPQQSYGYTF

j_call: TRBJ2-5
clone_size: -
v_call: TRBV6-5
d_call: -
cdr3_nt: TGTGCCAGCAGATCCCCGGCTCAGAGCCAAGAGACCCAGTACTTC
cdr3_aa: CASRSPAQSQETQYF